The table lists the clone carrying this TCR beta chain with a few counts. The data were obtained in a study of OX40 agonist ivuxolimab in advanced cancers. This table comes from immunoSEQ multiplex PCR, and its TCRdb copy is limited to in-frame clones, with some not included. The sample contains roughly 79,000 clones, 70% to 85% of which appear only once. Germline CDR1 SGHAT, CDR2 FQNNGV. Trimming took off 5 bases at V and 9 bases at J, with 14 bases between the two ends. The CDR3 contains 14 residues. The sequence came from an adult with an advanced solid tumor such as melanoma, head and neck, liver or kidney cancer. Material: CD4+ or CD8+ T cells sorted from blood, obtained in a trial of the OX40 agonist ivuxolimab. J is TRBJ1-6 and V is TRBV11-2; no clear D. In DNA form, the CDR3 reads TGTGCCAGCAGCATCGTCGGGCCTGTTTCACCCCTCCACTTT. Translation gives CASSIVGPVSPLHF.